This T cell receptor beta chain was captured by sequencing in a study of CD8 T cells in ankylosing spondylitis. Notes on the study in general: In peripheral blood, disease-linked CD8+ clones occurred at relatively low frequencies. Both synovial fluid and blood in reactive arthritis had previously been reported to carry some motif variants. Enrichment of disease-linked clones was reportedly significant in matched ankylosing spondylitis synovial fluid. Made up of about eight highly homologous variants, a TCR beta motif appeared characteristic of ankylosing spondylitis blood.

Between the trimmed V and J ends, which lost 0 bases and 7 bases, there was a span of 13 bases. CDR3 length equals 14 residues. CDR1 and CDR2 (germline): LNHNV, YYDKDF (reference sequence). The table lists this clonotype with many counts. Its antigen is as yet unknown. As the method for making TCR beta libraries, quantitative 5'-RACE with molecular barcodes was used. TCRdb itself ran the 5' RACE reads through MiXCR, one entry per CDR3 protein. The sample lists more than 500,000 distinct CDR3 sequences, approximately 5.3% occurring once. Sample: blood, either unsorted or a sorted T cell fraction (not recorded which). The V gene is TRBV15, the J gene TRBJ2-7; possible D gene TRBD2, 6 bases. This TCR came from a male donor with ankylosing spondylitis. This CDR3 is CATSRDPAGFEQYF. As DNA, the CDR3 is TGTGCCACCAGCAGAGATCCGGCGGGGTTTGAGCAGTACTTC.